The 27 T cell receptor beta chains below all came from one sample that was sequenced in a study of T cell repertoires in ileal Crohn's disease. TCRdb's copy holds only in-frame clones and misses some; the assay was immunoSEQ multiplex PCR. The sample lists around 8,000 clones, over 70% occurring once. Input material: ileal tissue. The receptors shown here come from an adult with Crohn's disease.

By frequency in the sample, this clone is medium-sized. This CDR3 is CASSSRYEQYF. The CDR3 DNA sequence: TGTGCCAGCAGCTCCCGCTACGAGCAGTACTTC. The chain combines TRBV7-9 with TRBJ2-7; D unclear. Looked up from germline, CDR1 is SEHNR and CDR2 is FQNEAQ (reference sequence). V was pared by 4 bases and J by 3 bases, with 4 bases between. CDR3 length: 11 residues.

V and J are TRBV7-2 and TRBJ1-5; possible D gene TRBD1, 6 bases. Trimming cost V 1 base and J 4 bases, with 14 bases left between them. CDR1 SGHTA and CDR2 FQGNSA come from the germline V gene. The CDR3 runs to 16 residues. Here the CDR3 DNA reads TGTGCCAGCAGCTTAGAACAGGGCAGTGGAAATCAGCCCCAGCATTTT. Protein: CASSLEQGSGNQPQHF.

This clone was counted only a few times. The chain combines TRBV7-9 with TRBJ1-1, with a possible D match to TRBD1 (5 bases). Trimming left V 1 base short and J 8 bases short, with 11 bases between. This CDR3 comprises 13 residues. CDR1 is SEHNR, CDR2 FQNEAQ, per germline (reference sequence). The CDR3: CASSLVQGGEAFF. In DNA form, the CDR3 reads TGTGCCAGCAGCTTAGTCCAGGGTGGGGAAGCTTTCTTT.

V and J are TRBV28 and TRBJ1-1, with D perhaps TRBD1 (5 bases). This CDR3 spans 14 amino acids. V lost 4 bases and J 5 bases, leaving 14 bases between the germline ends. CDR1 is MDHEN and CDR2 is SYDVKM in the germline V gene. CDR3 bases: TGTGCCAGCAGTTCAGGGTTCAAAGGGACTGAAGCTTTCTTT. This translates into CASSSGFKGTEAFF.

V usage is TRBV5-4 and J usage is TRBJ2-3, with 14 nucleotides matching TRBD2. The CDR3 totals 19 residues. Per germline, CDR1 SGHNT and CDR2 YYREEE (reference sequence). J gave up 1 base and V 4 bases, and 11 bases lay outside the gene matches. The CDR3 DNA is TGTGCCAGCAGCGGCCCTTCGGGACTAGCGGGGGAAGGCACAGATACGCAGTATTTT. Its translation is CASSGPSGLAGEGTDTQYF.

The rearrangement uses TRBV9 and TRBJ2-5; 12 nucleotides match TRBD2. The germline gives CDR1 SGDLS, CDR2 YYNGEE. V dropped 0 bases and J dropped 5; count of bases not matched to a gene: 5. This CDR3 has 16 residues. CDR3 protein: CASSVGASGGAETQYF. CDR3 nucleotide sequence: TGTGCCAGCAGCGTAGGCGCTAGCGGGGGGGCGGAGACCCAGTACTTC.

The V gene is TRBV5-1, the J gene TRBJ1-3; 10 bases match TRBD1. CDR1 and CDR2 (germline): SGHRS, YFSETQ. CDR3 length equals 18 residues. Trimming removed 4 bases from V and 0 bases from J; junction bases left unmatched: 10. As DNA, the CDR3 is TGCGCCAGCAGCCTATCTCCGGGACAGGGGTACTCTGGAAACACCATATATTTT. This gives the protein CASSLSPGQGYSGNTIYF.

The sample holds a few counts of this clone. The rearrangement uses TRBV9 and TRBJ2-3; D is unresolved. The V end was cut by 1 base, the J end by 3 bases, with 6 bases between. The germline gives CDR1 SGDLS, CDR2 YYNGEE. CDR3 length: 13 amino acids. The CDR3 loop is CASSVTGTDTQYF. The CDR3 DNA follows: TGTGCCAGCAGCGTAACGGGTACAGATACGCAGTATTTT.

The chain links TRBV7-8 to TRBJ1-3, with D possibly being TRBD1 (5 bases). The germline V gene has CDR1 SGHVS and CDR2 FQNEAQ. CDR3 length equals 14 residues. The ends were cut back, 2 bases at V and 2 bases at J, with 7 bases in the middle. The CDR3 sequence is CASSLLQAGNTIYF. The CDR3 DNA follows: TGTGCCAGCAGCTTACTACAGGCTGGAAACACCATATATTTT.

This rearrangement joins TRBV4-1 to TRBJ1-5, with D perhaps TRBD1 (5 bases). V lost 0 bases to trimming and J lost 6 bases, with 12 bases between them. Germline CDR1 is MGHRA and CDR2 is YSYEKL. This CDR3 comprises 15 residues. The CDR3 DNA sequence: TGCGCCAGCAGCCAAGAAAACGGGAGGGGTCAGCCCCAGCATTTT. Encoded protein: CASSQENGRGQPQHF.

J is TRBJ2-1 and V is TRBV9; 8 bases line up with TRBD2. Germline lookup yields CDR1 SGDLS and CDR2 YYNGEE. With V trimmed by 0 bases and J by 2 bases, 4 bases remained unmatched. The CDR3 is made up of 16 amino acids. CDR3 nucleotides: TGTGCCAGCAGCGTAGTAACGGGGGGGCCCTACAATGAGCAGTTCTTC. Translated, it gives CASSVVTGGPYNEQFF.

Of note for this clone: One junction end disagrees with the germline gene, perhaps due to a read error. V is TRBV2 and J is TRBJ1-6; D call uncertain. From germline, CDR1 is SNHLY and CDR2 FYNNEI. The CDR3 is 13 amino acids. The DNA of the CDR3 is TGTGCCAGCAGCAGTTCCTCTAATTCACCCCTCCACTTT. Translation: CASSSSSNSPLHF.

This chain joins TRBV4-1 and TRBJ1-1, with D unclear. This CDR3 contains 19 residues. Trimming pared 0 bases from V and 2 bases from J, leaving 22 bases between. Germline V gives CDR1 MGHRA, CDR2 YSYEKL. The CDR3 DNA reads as TGCGCCAGCAGCCAAGATTCTGCCCGGACTACCACCTTAAACACTGAAGCTTTCTTT. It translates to CASSQDSARTTTLNTEAFF.

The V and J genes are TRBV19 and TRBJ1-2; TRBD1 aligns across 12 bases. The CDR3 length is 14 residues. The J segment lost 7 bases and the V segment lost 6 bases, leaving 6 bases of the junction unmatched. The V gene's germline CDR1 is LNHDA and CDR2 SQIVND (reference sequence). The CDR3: CASRTGTGGSGYTF. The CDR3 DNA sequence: TGTGCCAGTAGGACCGGGACAGGGGGCTCTGGCTACACCTTC. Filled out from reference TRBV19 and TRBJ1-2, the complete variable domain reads DGGITQSPKYLFRKEGQNVTLSCEQNLNHDAMYWYRQDPGQGLRLIYYSQIVNDFQKGDIAEGYSVSREKKESFPLTVTSAQKNPTAFYLCASRTGTGGSGYTFGSGTRLTVV.

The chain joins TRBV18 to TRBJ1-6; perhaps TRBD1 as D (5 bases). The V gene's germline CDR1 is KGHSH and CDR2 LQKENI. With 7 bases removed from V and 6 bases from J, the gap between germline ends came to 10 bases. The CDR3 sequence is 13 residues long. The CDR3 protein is CASFRQGNSPLHF. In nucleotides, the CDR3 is TGTGCCAGCTTCCGCCAGGGTAATTCACCCCTCCACTTT.

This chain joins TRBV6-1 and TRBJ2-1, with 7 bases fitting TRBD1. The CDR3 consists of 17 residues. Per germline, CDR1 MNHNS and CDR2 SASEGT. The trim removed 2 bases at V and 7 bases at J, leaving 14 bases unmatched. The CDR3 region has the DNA TGTGCCAGCAGTGAAAGAAGGATAGGGACAGAGTTTAATGAGCAGTTCTTC. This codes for CASSERRIGTEFNEQFF.

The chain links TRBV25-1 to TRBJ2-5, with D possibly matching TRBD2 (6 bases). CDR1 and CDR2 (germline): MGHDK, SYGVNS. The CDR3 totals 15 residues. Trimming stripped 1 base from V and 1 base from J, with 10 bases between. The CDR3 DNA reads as TGTGCCAGCAGTGAATGGAGGGACCTCCAAGAGACCCAGTACTTC. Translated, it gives CASSEWRDLQETQYF.

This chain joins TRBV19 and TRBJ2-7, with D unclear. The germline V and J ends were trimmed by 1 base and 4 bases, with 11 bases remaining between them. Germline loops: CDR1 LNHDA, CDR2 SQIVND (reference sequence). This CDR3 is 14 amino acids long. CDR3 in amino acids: CASSIGQMKYEQYF. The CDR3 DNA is TGTGCCAGTAGTATAGGGCAGATGAAATACGAGCAGTACTTC. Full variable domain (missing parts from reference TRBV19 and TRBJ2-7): DGGITQSPKYLFRKEGQNVTLSCEQNLNHDAMYWYRQDPGQGLRLIYYSQIVNDFQKGDIAEGYSVSREKKESFPLTVTSAQKNPTAFYLCASSIGQMKYEQYFGPGTRLTVT.

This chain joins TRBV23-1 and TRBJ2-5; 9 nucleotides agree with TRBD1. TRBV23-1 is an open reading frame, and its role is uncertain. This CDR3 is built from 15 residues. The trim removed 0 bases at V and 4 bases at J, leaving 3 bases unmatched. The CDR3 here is CASSQSYRGLETQYF. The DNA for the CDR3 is TGCGCCAGCAGTCAATCGTACAGGGGGCTAGAGACCCAGTACTTC.

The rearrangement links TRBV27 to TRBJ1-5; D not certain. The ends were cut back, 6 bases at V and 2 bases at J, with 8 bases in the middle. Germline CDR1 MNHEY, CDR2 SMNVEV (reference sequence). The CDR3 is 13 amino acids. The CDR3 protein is CASRGAGNQPQHF. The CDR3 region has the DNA TGTGCCAGCAGGGGCGCCGGCAATCAGCCCCAGCATTTT.

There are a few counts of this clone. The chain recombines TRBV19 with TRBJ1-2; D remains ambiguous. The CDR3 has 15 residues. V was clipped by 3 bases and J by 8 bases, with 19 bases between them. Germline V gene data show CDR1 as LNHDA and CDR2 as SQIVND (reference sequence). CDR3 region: CASSILSGIGRGYTF. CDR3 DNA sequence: TGTGCCAGTAGTATTTTATCAGGAATCGGGAGAGGCTACACCTTC.

The CDR3 DNA follows: TGTGCCAGCAGTCCCCTAACAGGGGATCGGGCCTATGGCTACACCTTC. Protein product: CASSPLTGDRAYGYTF. J is TRBJ1-2 and V is TRBV4-2, with 7 bases lining up with TRBD1. With V trimmed by 6 bases and J by 4 bases, 14 bases remained unmatched. From germline, CDR1 is LGHNA and CDR2 YNFKEQ. The CDR3 consists of 16 residues.

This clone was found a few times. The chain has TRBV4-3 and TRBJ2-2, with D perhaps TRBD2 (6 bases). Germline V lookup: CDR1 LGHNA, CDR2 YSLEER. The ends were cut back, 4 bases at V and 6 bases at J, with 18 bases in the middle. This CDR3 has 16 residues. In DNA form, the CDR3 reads TGCGCCAGCAGCCGAATGTGGGGGGAAGGATCCGGGGAGCTGTTTTTT. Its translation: CASSRMWGEGSGELFF.

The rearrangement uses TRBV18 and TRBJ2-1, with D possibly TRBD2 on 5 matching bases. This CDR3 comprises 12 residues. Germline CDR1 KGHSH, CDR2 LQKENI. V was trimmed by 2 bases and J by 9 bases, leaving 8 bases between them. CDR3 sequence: CASSPSGSEQFF. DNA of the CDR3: TGTGCCAGCTCACCATCGGGGAGTGAGCAGTTCTTC.

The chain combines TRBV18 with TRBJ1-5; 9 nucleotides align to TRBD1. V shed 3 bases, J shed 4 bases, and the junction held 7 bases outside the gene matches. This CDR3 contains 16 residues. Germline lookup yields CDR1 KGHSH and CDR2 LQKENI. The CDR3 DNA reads TGTGCCAGCTCACCCGGGACAGGGAGGTTGAATCAGCCCCAGCATTTT. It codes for CASSPGTGRLNQPQHF.

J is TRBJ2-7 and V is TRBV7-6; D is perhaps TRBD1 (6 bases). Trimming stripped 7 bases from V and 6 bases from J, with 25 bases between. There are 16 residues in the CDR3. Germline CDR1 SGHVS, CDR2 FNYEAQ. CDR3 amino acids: CASTSRGGGQPGEQYF. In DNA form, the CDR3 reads TGTGCCAGCACCTCTAGGGGTGGGGGCCAACCGGGCGAGCAGTACTTC.

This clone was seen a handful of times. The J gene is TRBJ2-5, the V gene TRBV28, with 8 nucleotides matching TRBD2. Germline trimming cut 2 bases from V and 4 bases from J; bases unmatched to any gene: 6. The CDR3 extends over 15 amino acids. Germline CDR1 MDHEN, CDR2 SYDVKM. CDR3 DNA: TGTGCCAGCAGTTTAAGGGGACTAGGATCAGAGACCCAGTACTTC. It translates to CASSLRGLGSETQYF.